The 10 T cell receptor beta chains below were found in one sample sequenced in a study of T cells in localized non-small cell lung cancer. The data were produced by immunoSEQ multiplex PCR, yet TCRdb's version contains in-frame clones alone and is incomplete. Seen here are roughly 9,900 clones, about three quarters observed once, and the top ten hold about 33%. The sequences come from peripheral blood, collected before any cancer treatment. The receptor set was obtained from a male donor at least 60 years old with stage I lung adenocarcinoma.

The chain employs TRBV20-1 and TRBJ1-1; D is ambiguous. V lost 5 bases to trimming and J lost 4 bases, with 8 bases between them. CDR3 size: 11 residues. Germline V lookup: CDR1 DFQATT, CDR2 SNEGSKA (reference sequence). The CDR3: CSAEDGTEAFF. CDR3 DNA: TGCAGTGCTGAGGATGGCACTGAAGCTTTCTTT.

DNA of the CDR3: TGTGCCACCAGCCGACCGACAGAACCAAATCAGCCCCAGCATTTT. Amino acids: CATSRPTEPNQPQHF. The chain has TRBV15 and TRBJ1-5, with TRBD1 as a possible D gene (5 bases). Trimming left V 5 bases short and J 4 bases short, with 15 bases between. CDR3 size: 15 residues. Germline CDR1 is LNHNV and CDR2 is YYDKDF (reference sequence).

The CDR3 region has the DNA TGCGCCAGCAGCTTGGAGGAGCAGGGGGCGAATTCACCCCTCCACTTT. The encoded protein is CASSLEEQGANSPLHF. The rearrangement links TRBV5-1 to TRBJ1-6; 8 nucleotides align to TRBD1. The V segment lost 0 bases and the J segment 7 bases; nucleotides outside the gene matches: 6. Germline V gene lookup returns CDR1 SGHRS and CDR2 YFSETQ. This CDR3 has 16 amino acids.

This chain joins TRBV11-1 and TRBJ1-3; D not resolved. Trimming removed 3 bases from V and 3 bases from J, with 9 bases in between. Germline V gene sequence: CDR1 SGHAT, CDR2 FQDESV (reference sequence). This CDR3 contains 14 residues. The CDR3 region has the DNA TGTGCCAGCAGCTTCCGGCGGGATGGAAACACCATATATTTT. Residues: CASSFRRDGNTIYF. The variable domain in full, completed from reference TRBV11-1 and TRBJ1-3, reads EAEVAQSPRYKITEKSQAVAFWCDPISGHATLYWYRQILGQGPELLVQFQDESVVDDSQLPKDRFSAERLKGVDSTLKIQPAELGDSAMYLCASSFRRDGNTIYFGEGSWLTVV.

CDR3 coding DNA: TGTGCCGTCAGGGGGTTGGGCACAGATACGCAGTATTTT. The encoded protein is CAVRGLGTDTQYF. This sequence joins TRBV6-6 and TRBJ2-3, with 7 bases fitting TRBD1. Germline V lookup: CDR1 MNHNY, CDR2 SVGAGI (reference sequence). J lost 1 base, V lost 11 bases, and 6 bases had no gene match. There are 13 residues in the CDR3.

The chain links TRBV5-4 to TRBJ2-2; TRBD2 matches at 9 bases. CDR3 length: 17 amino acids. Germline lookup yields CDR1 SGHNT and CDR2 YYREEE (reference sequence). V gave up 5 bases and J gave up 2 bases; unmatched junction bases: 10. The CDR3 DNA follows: TGTGCCAGCAGGCGTCCGGGACTAGCTGGAAACACCGGGGAGCTGTTTTTT. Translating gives CASRRPGLAGNTGELFF.

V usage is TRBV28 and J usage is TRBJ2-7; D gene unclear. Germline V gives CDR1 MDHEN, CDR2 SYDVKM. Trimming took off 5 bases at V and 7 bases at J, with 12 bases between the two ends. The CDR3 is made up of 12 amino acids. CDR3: CASSPQVGEQYF. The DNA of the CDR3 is TGTGCCAGCAGTCCCCAGGTAGGGGAGCAGTACTTC.

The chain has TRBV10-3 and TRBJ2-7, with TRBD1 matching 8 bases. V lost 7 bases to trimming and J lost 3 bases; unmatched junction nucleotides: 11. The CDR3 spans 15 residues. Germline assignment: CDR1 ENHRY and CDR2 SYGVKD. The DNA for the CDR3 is TGTGCCATCAAGAGGGAACAGGGGGGATACTACGAGCAGTACTTC. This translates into CAIKREQGGYYEQYF.

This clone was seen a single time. This chain's CDR3 is CASSPLDSGDTQYF. CDR3 nucleotide sequence: TGCGCCAGCAGCCCCCTCGACTCTGGCGATACGCAGTATTTT. The chain has TRBV4-3 and TRBJ2-3; unclear D gene. CDR1 LGHNA and CDR2 YSLEER come from the germline V gene. The V and J ends lost 4 bases and 6 bases respectively, with 14 bases between them. The CDR3 extends over 14 amino acids.

In DNA form, the CDR3 reads TGCGCCAGCAGCCCAAGGATGGGGTCGGCAATGAACACTGAAGCTTTCTTT. This encodes CASSPRMGSAMNTEAFF. The J gene is TRBJ1-1, the V gene TRBV5-1, with unresolved D. Germline CDR1 reads SGHRS; CDR2 reads YFSETQ. V dropped 4 bases and J dropped 0 bases, with 19 bases sitting between them. The CDR3 sequence is 17 residues long.